The 28 T cell receptor beta chains presented below share a single source sample, sequenced in a study of a mutant IDH1 vaccine in newly diagnosed glioma. Time point noted: week 11, during vaccination. In every dose of vaccine, 300 ug of mutant IDH1 20-mer peptide was given alongside topical imiquimod. The assay was immunoSEQ multiplex PCR, and TCRdb's table has in-frame clones only and misses some. This table holds about 30,000 clones, 90% found once. For these TCRs, the target antigens are not known. Sequenced here: PBMCs, sampled from a glioma patient whose treatment included an IDH1 peptide vaccine. The receptors come from a man aged 18 to 30 with glioma.

J is TRBJ2-5 and V is TRBV7-2; possible D gene TRBD2, 6 bases. Trimming left V 6 bases short and J 1 base short, with 15 bases between. The CDR3 has 15 residues. Per germline, CDR1 SGHTA and CDR2 FQGNSA. The CDR3 DNA reads TGTGCCAGCAGTCCCAACTACGGGGGCCAAGAGACCCAGTACTTC. Protein: CASSPNYGGQETQYF.

J is TRBJ2-6 and V is TRBV27, with 9 nucleotides matching TRBD1. This CDR3 comprises 17 residues. The V segment lost 5 bases and the J segment 1 base; nucleotides outside the gene matches: 6. Germline V gene lookup returns CDR1 MNHEY and CDR2 SMNVEV (reference sequence). DNA of the CDR3: TGTGCCAGCAGTACGGGACAGGGATTATCTGGGGCCAACGTCCTGACTTTC. It is translated as CASSTGQGLSGANVLTF.

This chain joins TRBV7-8 and TRBJ2-2; D tentatively reads TRBD1 or TRBD2 (5 bases each). This CDR3 region has 14 residues. Trimming took 6 bases from V and 7 from J, leaving 15 bases between them. Germline V gene sequence: CDR1 SGHVS, CDR2 FQNEAQ. The CDR3 nucleotides are TGTGCCAGCAGGGAATCACTAGGGGTCGGGGAGCTGTTTTTT. The encoded protein is CASRESLGVGELFF.

This chain uses TRBV6-5 with TRBJ2-7, with TRBD1 as a possible D gene (6 bases). Germline loops: CDR1 MNHEY, CDR2 SVGAGI. The CDR3 extends over 14 amino acids. V lost 0 bases, J lost 5 bases, and 11 bases lay in between. The CDR3 nucleotides read TGTGCCAGCAGTTACTCGAATGGGGGCCACGAGCAGTACTTC. Amino acids: CASSYSNGGHEQYF.

This sequence joins TRBV7-2 and TRBJ1-2; 10 positions match TRBD1. Per germline, CDR1 SGHTA and CDR2 FQGNSA. The CDR3 is 15 residues long. V gave up 5 bases and J gave up 4 bases; unmatched junction bases: 7. In DNA, the CDR3 is TGTGCCAGCAGCGGCCGGGACAGGGGTGGCTATGGCTACACCTTC. Its translation is CASSGRDRGGYGYTF. Together with reference TRBV7-2 and TRBJ1-2, the CDR3 gives the full variable domain: GAGVSQSPSNKVTEKGKDVELRCDPISGHTALYWYRQSLGQGLEFLIYFQGNSAPDKSGLPSDRFSAERTGGSVSTLTIQRTQQEDSAVYLCASSGRDRGGYGYTFGSGTRLTVV.

This sequence joins TRBV29-1 and TRBJ1-1; 9 bases line up with TRBD1. Trimming removed 7 bases from V and 1 base from J; junction bases left unmatched: 7. CDR1 is SQVTM and CDR2 is ANQGSEA in the germline V gene. CDR3 size: 14 residues. CDR3 residues: CSGVPGQGNTEAFF. CDR3 in DNA: TGCAGCGGGGTCCCGGGACAGGGGAACACTGAAGCTTTCTTT.

The J gene is TRBJ1-2, the V gene TRBV6-4; no clear D gene. This CDR3 region has 11 residues. With 7 bases removed from V and 7 bases from J, the gap between germline ends came to 10 bases. Germline V lookup: CDR1 MRHNA, CDR2 SNTAGT. The CDR3 coding sequence is TGTGCCAGCACTCTCAAGAGTGGCTACACCTTC. It yields the protein CASTLKSGYTF.

J is TRBJ1-1 and V is TRBV19; maybe TRBD1 (5 bases). V gave up 3 bases and J gave up 8 bases, with 19 bases separating them. The CDR3 extends over 15 amino acids. From germline, CDR1 is LNHDA and CDR2 SQIVND (reference sequence). The CDR3 DNA reads TGTGCCAGTAGTATCCGTGACAGCCTTACGGGGGAAGCTTTCTTT. Encoded protein: CASSIRDSLTGEAFF.

The chain carries TRBV10-3 and TRBJ2-7; 8 bases map to TRBD2. The CDR3 contains 13 residues. V gave up 7 bases and J gave up 4 bases; unmatched junction bases: 6. Germline V CDR1 and CDR2: ENHRY, SYGVKD. The DNA for the CDR3 is TGTGCCATCAAAGAGGCTAGCGGGTACGAGCAGTACTTC. As protein: CAIKEASGYEQYF.

This clone occurred a few times. The chain combines TRBV7-2 with TRBJ1-5; tentative D call: TRBD1 (6 bases). With 1 base removed from V and 2 bases from J, the gap between germline ends came to 12 bases. This CDR3 contains 16 residues. CDR1 is SGHTA and CDR2 is FQGNSA in the germline V gene. DNA of the CDR3: TGTGCCAGCAGCTTAGGCTCATACAGGGGCAATCAGCCCCAGCATTTT. Amino acid sequence: CASSLGSYRGNQPQHF.

The chain recombines TRBV28 with TRBJ1-1; maybe TRBD1 (5 bases). V was clipped by 4 bases and J by 5 bases, with 14 bases between them. In germline, CDR1 is MDHEN, CDR2 SYDVKM. The CDR3 has 14 amino acids. The CDR3 protein is CASSSTVSSTEAFF. In DNA, the CDR3 is TGTGCCAGCAGTTCGACAGTCTCATCGACTGAAGCTTTCTTT.

A note on this clone: Other DNA sequences within the sample encode an identical CDR3. This chain connects TRBV5-8 to TRBJ2-7, with 10 positions matching TRBD1. The CDR3 runs to 14 residues. Losses at the gene ends were 0 bases for V and 4 bases for J; bases not matched to a gene: 1. CDR1 and CDR2 (germline): SGHTS, YDEGEE. The CDR3: CASSLGQGAYEQYF. CDR3 DNA sequence: TGTGCCAGCAGCTTGGGACAGGGGGCGTACGAGCAGTACTTC.

J is TRBJ1-1 and V is TRBV5-6; the D gene is possibly TRBD1 (6 bases). Germline values: CDR1 SGHDT, CDR2 YYEEEE. The CDR3 consists of 13 residues. The V end was cut by 0 bases, the J end by 7 bases, with 10 bases between. The DNA of the CDR3 is TGTGCCAGCAGCTTGGGGGGGCCAGTTGAAGCTTTCTTT. Protein sequence: CASSLGGPVEAFF. The whole variable domain, remainder taken from reference TRBV5-6 and TRBJ1-1, is DAGVTQSPTHLIKTRGQQVTLRCSPKSGHDTVSWYQQALGQGPQFIFQYYEEEERQRGNFPDRFSGHQFPNYSSELNVNALLLGDSALYLCASSLGGPVEAFFGQGTRLTVV.

This clone came up once. The rearrangement links TRBV27 to TRBJ2-5, with D tentatively TRBD1 or TRBD2 (6 bases each). CDR1 and CDR2 from the germline V gene are MNHEY and SMNVEV (reference sequence). Trimming cost V 4 bases and J 5 bases, with 17 bases left between them. This CDR3 spans 15 amino acids. CDR3 sequence: CASSSPGARQETQYF. As DNA, the CDR3 is TGTGCCAGCAGTTCCCCGGGGGCGCGTCAGGAGACCCAGTACTTC.

This clone came up a few times. The genes are TRBV19 and TRBJ1-5; D unclear. The germline V and J ends were trimmed by 6 bases and 2 bases, with 11 bases remaining between them. CDR1 is LNHDA, CDR2 SQIVND, per germline (reference sequence). CDR3 length: 14 amino acids. The chain's CDR3 is CASRLVWGNQPQHF. The CDR3 DNA sequence: TGTGCCAGTAGATTGGTTTGGGGCAATCAGCCCCAGCATTTT.

This chain uses TRBV7-2 with TRBJ1-2; no firm D call. The germline V gene has CDR1 SGHTA and CDR2 FQGNSA. There are 13 residues in the CDR3. Trimming pared 3 bases from V and 4 bases from J, leaving 9 bases between. The chain's CDR3 is CASSFVSTYGYTF. The CDR3 DNA reads as TGTGCCAGCAGCTTCGTCTCGACCTATGGCTACACCTTC. Full variable domain (missing parts from reference TRBV7-2 and TRBJ1-2): GAGVSQSPSNKVTEKGKDVELRCDPISGHTALYWYRQSLGQGLEFLIYFQGNSAPDKSGLPSDRFSAERTGGSVSTLTIQRTQQEDSAVYLCASSFVSTYGYTFGSGTRLTVV.

The chain is built from TRBV4-3 and TRBJ1-2; possible D gene TRBD1, 5 bases. The CDR3 runs 16 residues. From germline, CDR1 is LGHNA and CDR2 YSLEER. V gave up 0 bases and J gave up 4 bases, with 15 bases separating them. CDR3 DNA sequence: TGCGCCAGCAGCCAAGATCGTAACAGGCGGAGCTATGGCTACACCTTC. The encoded protein is CASSQDRNRRSYGYTF.

The rearrangement joins TRBV7-2 to TRBJ1-2; no clear D. Germline CDR1 SGHTA, CDR2 FQGNSA. V dropped 5 bases and J dropped 4 bases, with 14 bases sitting between them. This CDR3 has 14 amino acids. The DNA for the CDR3 is TGTGCCAGCAGCCCCGGGCCGGGAATCTATGGCTACACCTTC. It specifies CASSPGPGIYGYTF.

A few counts support this clone. This chain uses TRBV19 with TRBJ1-2; 8 bases are a match to TRBD1. The V and J ends lost 7 bases and 7 bases, in that order; junction bases with no gene match: 8. This CDR3 spans 13 amino acids. Germline CDR1 reads LNHDA; CDR2 reads SQIVND (reference sequence). The CDR3 DNA follows: TGTGCCAGTACGAGGGACAGGACGAGTGGCTACACCTTC. Translating gives CASTRDRTSGYTF.

The chain has TRBV19 and TRBJ1-1; D is undetermined. The ends were cut back, 3 bases at V and 1 base at J, with 12 bases in the middle. In germline, CDR1 is LNHDA, CDR2 SQIVND (reference sequence). The CDR3 spans 15 residues. The chain's CDR3 is CASSIGQAPNTEAFF. CDR3 sequence (DNA): TGTGCCAGTAGTATTGGCCAGGCTCCGAACACTGAAGCTTTCTTT.

The chain employs TRBV28 and TRBJ1-1, with 10 bases fitting TRBD1. V trimming: 6 bases; J trimming: 5 bases; junction bases outside the gene matches: 12. The germline V gene has CDR1 MDHEN and CDR2 SYDVKM. The CDR3 loop spans 16 amino acids. CDR3 sequence: CASSRGWDRGRTEAFF. The CDR3 coding sequence is TGTGCCAGCAGCCGGGGGTGGGACAGGGGCCGTACTGAAGCTTTCTTT.

The V and J genes are TRBV5-5 and TRBJ1-2, with D tentatively TRBD1 (6 bases). Trimming left V 0 bases short and J 0 bases short, with 9 bases between. The germline gives CDR1 SGHKS, CDR2 YYEKEE (reference sequence). This CDR3 spans 15 amino acids. The CDR3 coding sequence is TGTGCCAGCAGCTTGGGGACAGCATCTAACTATGGCTACACCTTC. As protein: CASSLGTASNYGYTF.

The chain has TRBV5-1 and TRBJ2-5, with 7 bases fitting TRBD2. CDR1 and CDR2 from the germline V gene are SGHRS and YFSETQ. The junction had 7 bases not matched to a gene; V was cut back by 0 bases and J by 5 bases. The CDR3 totals 15 residues. The CDR3 sequence: CASSLGGGSAETQYF. CDR3 bases: TGCGCCAGCAGCTTGGGGGGCGGGAGTGCGGAGACCCAGTACTTC.

The chain links TRBV9 to TRBJ2-3, with 9 positions matching TRBD2. Germline lookup yields CDR1 SGDLS and CDR2 YYNGEE. The trim removed 0 bases at V and 6 bases at J, leaving 8 bases unmatched. The CDR3 contains 16 residues. CDR3 in DNA: TGTGCCAGCAGCGTAGGGGCGGGAGGGCCGGCCGATACGCAGTATTTT. Translated: CASSVGAGGPADTQYF.

V gene TRBV15 combines with J gene TRBJ1-2; D perhaps matches TRBD1 (6 bases). This CDR3 is 16 amino acids long. V lost 4 bases, J lost 8 bases, and 23 bases lay in between. CDR1 is LNHNV, CDR2 YYDKDF, per germline (reference sequence). In nucleotides, the CDR3 is TGTGCCACCAGCACCCGCCGGGACATCGCTCAGGGGGGCTACACCTTC. It specifies CATSTRRDIAQGGYTF.

The chain employs TRBV6-5 and TRBJ2-2; the match to TRBD1 covers 7 bases. CDR1 MNHEY and CDR2 SVGAGI come from the germline V gene. V shed 6 bases, J shed 7 bases, and the junction held 8 bases outside the gene matches. This CDR3 region has 14 residues. CDR3 coding DNA: TGTGCCAGCAGGCTAAGACAGGGCGGCGGGGAGCTGTTTTTT. Translation: CASRLRQGGGELFF.

This clone was detected only once. V is TRBV10-2 and J is TRBJ1-1; D not certain. The CDR3 sequence is 12 residues long. Germline V gives CDR1 WSHSY, CDR2 SAAADI. V was cut by 5 bases and J by 1 base, with 5 bases left in between. The CDR3 region is CASSRANTEAFF. The CDR3 coding sequence is TGCGCCAGCAGTAGGGCGAACACTGAAGCTTTCTTT.

This rearrangement joins TRBV13 to TRBJ2-7; unclear D gene. Germline V gives CDR1 PRHDT, CDR2 FYEKMQ (reference sequence). This CDR3 comprises 11 residues. V dropped 0 bases and J dropped 6 bases, with 3 bases sitting between them. The CDR3 here is CASSLGGEQYF. The CDR3 nucleotides read TGTGCCAGCAGCTTAGGGGGCGAGCAGTACTTC.